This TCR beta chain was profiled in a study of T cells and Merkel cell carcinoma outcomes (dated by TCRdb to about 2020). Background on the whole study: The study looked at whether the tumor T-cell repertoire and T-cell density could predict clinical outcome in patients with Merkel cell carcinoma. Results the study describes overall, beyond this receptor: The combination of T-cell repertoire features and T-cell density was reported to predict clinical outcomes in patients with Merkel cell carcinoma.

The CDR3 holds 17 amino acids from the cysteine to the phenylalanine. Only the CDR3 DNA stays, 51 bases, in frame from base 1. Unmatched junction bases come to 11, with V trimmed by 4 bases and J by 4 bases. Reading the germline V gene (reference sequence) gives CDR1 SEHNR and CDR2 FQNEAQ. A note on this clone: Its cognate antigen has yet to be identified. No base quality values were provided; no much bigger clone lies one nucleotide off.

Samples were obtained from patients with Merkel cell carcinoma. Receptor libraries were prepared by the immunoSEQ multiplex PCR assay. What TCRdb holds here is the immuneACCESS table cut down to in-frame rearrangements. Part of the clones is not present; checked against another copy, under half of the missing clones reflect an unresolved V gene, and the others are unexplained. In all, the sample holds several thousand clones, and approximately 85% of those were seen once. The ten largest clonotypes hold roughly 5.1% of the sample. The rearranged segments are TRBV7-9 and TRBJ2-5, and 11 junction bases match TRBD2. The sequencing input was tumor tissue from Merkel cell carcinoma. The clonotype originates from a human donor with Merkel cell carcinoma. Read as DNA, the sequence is TGTGCCAGCAGCTCATTTCGTAGCGGGGGGGCCGGAGAGACCCAGTACTTC. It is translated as CASSSFRSGGAGETQYF.